The clone carrying this TCR beta chain appeared many times. The CDR3 runs to 14 residues. Looked up from germline, CDR1 is MNHEY and CDR2 is SVGAGI. Trimming left V 4 bases short and J 6 bases short, with 15 bases between. This sample is part of a study of human T cells and chemical hapten exposure. Turning to the study itself: In the sensitization step, 2% DPC was placed on roughly 2 cm by roughly 2 cm of upper inner arm skin.

The library put unique molecular identifiers onto individual cDNA molecules. TCRdb analysed the RACE reads with MiXCR anew, one entry per CDR3 protein. The sample records some 400,000 distinct CDR3 sequences, more than 4.5% being singletons. Specified time point: patch test 1, 2 weeks after DPC sensitization. Treatment described: therapeutic diphenylcyclopropenone sensitization with weekly scalp DPC. The source was whole blood, collected in connection with sensitization to the hapten diphenylcyclopropenone (DPC). This clonotype was sampled from a woman in her forties or fifties with alopecia areata. Some clones in this sample may be carry-over from other donors' samples. J is TRBJ1-1 and V is TRBV6-5; no clear D. CDR3 bases: TGTGCCAGCAGTTCAAGAACAGACGGCCCTGAAGCTTTCTTT. It translates to CASSSRTDGPEAFF.